Presented here are 19 T cell receptor beta chains from one specimen sequenced in a study of shared T cell receptors in the human thymus. Clones were read by immunoSEQ multiplex PCR, and TCRdb kept only the in-frame ones, dropping some. The sample gives 550,000 to 800,000 clones, 70% to 90% of which show up once; under 0.012% is in the top ten. These data also formed part of another study, on human thymus T cells.

The sample consisted of thymocytes. These receptors originate from a girl less than two years old with a congenital heart defect.

The chain recombines TRBV7-2 with TRBJ2-5, with 7 nucleotides matching TRBD1. V gave up 3 bases and J gave up 1 base; unmatched junction bases: 8. Germline V CDR1 and CDR2: SGHTA, FQGNSA. The CDR3 length is 16 residues. CDR3: CASSFGTRDSQETQYF. In DNA form, the CDR3 reads TGTGCCAGCAGCTTCGGGACCCGGGACAGCCAAGAGACCCAGTACTTC.

A single count supports this clone. J is TRBJ2-3 and V is TRBV7-8, with TRBD1 matching 10 bases. Unmatched junction bases numbered 15, after V lost 4 bases and J lost 2 bases. CDR3 size: 19 residues. The germline CDR1 and CDR2 sequences are SGHVS and FQNEAQ. The chain's CDR3 is CASSSRTGGVTFYTDTQYF. CDR3 DNA sequence: TGTGCCAGCAGCTCGCGGACAGGGGGAGTAACATTTTACACAGATACGCAGTATTTT.

The CDR3 bases are TGTGCCAGTAGTATCGTTGGGACAGAAAACACTGAAGCTTTCTTT. This encodes CASSIVGTENTEAFF. V usage is TRBV19 and J usage is TRBJ1-1; TRBD1 matches 7 bases. This CDR3 contains 15 residues. The germline CDR1 and CDR2 sequences are LNHDA and SQIVND (reference sequence). Germline trimming cut 3 bases from V and 2 bases from J; bases unmatched to any gene: 6.

In this sample, this clone turned up a few times. This chain joins TRBV6-5 and TRBJ1-1, with no clear D. V lost 8 bases, J lost 5 bases, and 12 bases lay in between. This CDR3 region has 12 residues. CDR1 is MNHEY, CDR2 SVGAGI, per germline. The CDR3 nucleotides are TGTGCCAGCGGGCGGGGAGGGACTGAAGCTTTCTTT. Its protein product is CASGRGGTEAFF.

This clone was seen once. The chain recombines TRBV14 with TRBJ2-5; the match to TRBD1 covers 11 bases. Germline-derived CDR1 and CDR2 are SGHDN and FVKESK. Trimming at V came to 2 bases and at J to 5 bases, leaving 13 bases not matched to a gene. This CDR3 has 18 residues. The CDR3 sequence: CASSQRDRGYSGEETQYF. For the CDR3, the DNA is TGTGCCAGCAGCCAACGGGACAGGGGGTATTCGGGTGAGGAGACCCAGTACTTC.

The chain employs TRBV4-1 and TRBJ1-5; the D gene is possibly TRBD1 (6 bases). The germline V gene encodes CDR1 MGHRA and CDR2 YSYEKL. There are 16 residues in the CDR3. V was pared by 0 bases and J by 2 bases, with 11 bases between. The CDR3: CASSQDYRDGNQPQHF. CDR3 DNA sequence: TGCGCCAGCAGCCAAGATTACAGGGACGGCAATCAGCCCCAGCATTTT.

This clone came up a few times. The chain is built from TRBV4-1 and TRBJ1-3, with D possibly TRBD1 on 5 matching bases. This CDR3 is built from 16 residues. Germline CDR1 MGHRA, CDR2 YSYEKL. V gave up 1 base and J gave up 1 base, with 11 bases separating them. The CDR3 here is CASSQVGRASGNTIYF. The CDR3 DNA reads as TGCGCCAGCAGCCAAGTAGGCAGGGCATCTGGAAACACCATATATTTT.

The V gene is TRBV7-2, the J gene TRBJ1-2; D unresolved. Germline lookup yields CDR1 SGHTA and CDR2 FQGNSA. The length of the CDR3 is 13 residues. V gave up 4 bases and J gave up 5 bases, with 11 bases separating them. CDR3 sequence (DNA): TGTGCCAGCAGCTCCCCGCGGCTATATGGCTACACCTTC. Amino acids: CASSSPRLYGYTF.

This chain connects TRBV27 to TRBJ2-3; D gene ambiguous. Trimming removed 2 bases from V and 1 base from J, with 10 bases in between. The CDR3 has 15 amino acids. CDR1 MNHEY and CDR2 SMNVEV come from the germline V gene (reference sequence). Here the CDR3 DNA reads TGTGCCAGCAGTTTAGAGGAAGAGGGCACAGATACGCAGTATTTT. This codes for CASSLEEEGTDTQYF.

The V gene is TRBV5-5, the J gene TRBJ2-7, with D perhaps matching TRBD1 (6 bases). Germline-derived CDR1 and CDR2 are SGHKS and YYEKEE (reference sequence). Trimming removed 3 bases from V and 5 bases from J, with 12 bases in between. This CDR3 region has 13 residues. The CDR3 coding sequence is TGTGCCAGCAGCTCCAGGGGCAAAGACGAGCAGTACTTC. Translation gives CASSSRGKDEQYF.

The chain is built from TRBV2 and TRBJ1-2; D is uncertain. This CDR3 has 16 amino acids. Deletions cut 7 bases from V and 2 bases from J, with 20 bases between. From germline, CDR1 is SNHLY and CDR2 FYNNEI. For the CDR3, the DNA is TGTGCCAGCATCAGAGTCAGTGGCGGATGGAACTATGGCTACACCTTC. The encoded protein is CASIRVSGGWNYGYTF.

The chain couples TRBV5-8 to TRBJ1-2; TRBD1 aligns across 8 bases. J gave up 6 bases and V 4 bases, and 5 bases lay outside the gene matches. Per germline, CDR1 SGHTS and CDR2 YDEGEE. The CDR3 length is 13 residues. The CDR3 DNA reads as TGTGCCAGCAGCAACCCGGGACAGGATGGCTACACCTTC. This sequence encodes CASSNPGQDGYTF.

J is TRBJ2-5 and V is TRBV11-3; 7 nucleotides agree with TRBD1. Germline values: CDR1 SGHNT, CDR2 YENEEA. CDR3 size: 15 residues. The J segment lost 1 base and the V segment lost 2 bases, leaving 4 bases of the junction unmatched. CDR3 region: CASSLSRQGQETQYF. The CDR3 DNA sequence: TGTGCCAGCAGCTTAAGTCGACAGGGCCAAGAGACCCAGTACTTC. The full variable domain, with the rest looked up from reference TRBV11-3 and TRBJ2-5, is EAGVVQSPRYKIIEKKQPVAFWCNPISGHNTLYWYLQNLGQGPELLIRYENEEAVDDSQLPKDRFSAERLKGVDSTLKIQPAELGDSAVYLCASSLSRQGQETQYFGPGTRLLVL.

The chain links TRBV19 to TRBJ2-3, with D unresolved. The CDR3 totals 11 residues. The germline V gene has CDR1 LNHDA and CDR2 SQIVND (reference sequence). The V end was cut by 3 bases, the J end by 5 bases, with 3 bases between. CDR3 loop: CASSIGDTQYF. The CDR3 DNA follows: TGTGCCAGTAGTATCGGAGATACGCAGTATTTT.

The rearrangement uses TRBV25-1 and TRBJ1-1, with 10 bases lining up with TRBD1. J gave up 0 bases and V 4 bases, and 5 bases lay outside the gene matches. The CDR3 consists of 16 residues. Germline V gene sequence: CDR1 MGHDK, CDR2 SYGVNS. The CDR3 DNA reads TGTGCCAGCAGTGTCGGGACAGGGGTCCTGAACACTGAAGCTTTCTTT. It is translated as CASSVGTGVLNTEAFF. The complete variable domain, with remaining parts taken from reference TRBV25-1 and TRBJ1-1, reads EADIYQTPRYLVIGTGKKITLECSQTMGHDKMYWYQQDPGMELHLIHYSYGVNSTEKGDLSSESTVSRIRTEHFPLTLESARPSHTSQYLCASSVGTGVLNTEAFFGQGTRLTVV.

This clone has just a few counts. This CDR3 reads CASSSRSENRGYTF. CDR3 bases: TGTGCCAGCAGCTCCAGAAGCGAGAACCGTGGCTACACCTTC. The chain carries TRBV7-9 and TRBJ1-2; D is ambiguous. Trimming shortened V by 4 bases and J by 7 bases, and 16 bases separated the two germline ends. The length of the CDR3 is 14 residues. Germline CDR1 and CDR2: SEHNR and FQNEAQ (reference sequence).

This sequence joins TRBV6-1 and TRBJ2-5; D possibly corresponds to TRBD1 (6 bases). The CDR3 extends over 18 amino acids. The germline gives CDR1 MNHNS, CDR2 SASEGT. V was clipped by 3 bases and J by 2 bases, with 22 bases between them. The CDR3 DNA is TGTGCCAGCAGTGAGGGGGCAATCCATTTGAAGGGGCAAGAGACCCAGTACTTC. Protein product: CASSEGAIHLKGQETQYF.

The chain employs TRBV7-6 and TRBJ2-1, with 8 bases lining up with TRBD2. The CDR3 covers 21 residues. Trimming took 1 base from V and 0 from J; bases not matched to a gene: 17. Looked up from germline, CDR1 is SGHVS and CDR2 is FNYEAQ. CDR3 in DNA: TGTGCCAGCAGCTTAGGGGGGGCTGGTAGCGGGGCCCTAAGCTCCTACAATGAGCAGTTCTTC. Encoded protein: CASSLGGAGSGALSSYNEQFF.

The V gene is TRBV10-3, the J gene TRBJ2-3; possibly TRBD2 for D (5 bases). V lost 0 bases to trimming and J lost 2 bases, with 12 bases between them. There are 16 residues in the CDR3. Germline V gene sequence: CDR1 ENHRY, CDR2 SYGVKD. CDR3 DNA sequence: TGTGCCATCAGTGAGTCGATTTCCCGGGACACAGATACGCAGTATTTT. Protein product: CAISESISRDTDTQYF.